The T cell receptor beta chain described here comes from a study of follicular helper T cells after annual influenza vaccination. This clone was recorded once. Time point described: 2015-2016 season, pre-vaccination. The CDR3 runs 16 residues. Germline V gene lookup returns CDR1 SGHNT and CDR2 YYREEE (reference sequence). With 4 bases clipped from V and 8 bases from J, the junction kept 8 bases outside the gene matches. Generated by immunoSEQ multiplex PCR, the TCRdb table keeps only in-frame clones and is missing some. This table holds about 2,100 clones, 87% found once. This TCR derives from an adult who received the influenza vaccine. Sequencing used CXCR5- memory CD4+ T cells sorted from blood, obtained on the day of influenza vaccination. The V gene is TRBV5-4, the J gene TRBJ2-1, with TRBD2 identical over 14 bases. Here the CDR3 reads CASSPRLAGGSDEQFF. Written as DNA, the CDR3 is TGTGCCAGCAGCCCCCGACTAGCGGGGGGGTCGGATGAGCAGTTCTTC.